The 29 T cell receptor beta chains below all came from one sample that was sequenced in a study of blood T cells in healthy people across ages. Combining a sample-barcoded 5' primer with a J-beta primer mix, a second PCR ran for roughly 7 to 12 cycles. TCRdb called the 5' RACE reads again in MiXCR, with one record for every CDR3 protein. The profile shows about 1.7 million distinct CDR3 sequences, under 30% of them singletons. The sample was blood. The source of these receptors is a woman aged 25 to 39 in good health.

This clonotype was seen a single time. This chain uses TRBV7-2 with TRBJ2-7; the match to TRBD2 covers 9 bases. V gave up 0 bases and J gave up 2 bases; unmatched junction bases: 5. The germline gives CDR1 SGHTA, CDR2 FQGNSA. This CDR3 is built from 16 residues. In DNA, the CDR3 is TGTGCCAGCAGCTTAGCCGCGACTAGCGGAGCCTACGAGCAGTACTTC. Translation gives CASSLAATSGAYEQYF.

This sequence joins TRBV6-1 and TRBJ2-4, with D possibly TRBD2 on 7 matching bases. V was pared by 5 bases and J by 7 bases, with 15 bases between. Germline V CDR1 and CDR2: MNHNS, SASEGT. This CDR3 is built from 14 residues. CDR3 sequence reads: CASSIGGAGNIQYF. The CDR3 bases are TGTGCCAGCAGTATTGGGGGGGCCGGGAACATTCAGTACTTC.

This clonotype was picked up a small number of times. The rearrangement uses TRBV12-3 or TRBV12-4 and TRBJ2-3; D gene ambiguous. V shed 3 bases and J shed 0 bases, with 10 bases lying between them. The CDR3 is 15 amino acids. As DNA, the CDR3 is TGTGCCAGCAGTTTTGGCGGACCTAGCACAGATACGCAGTATTTT. This sequence encodes CASSFGGPSTDTQYF.

This CDR3 reads CSASGPRGTGELFF. CDR3 nucleotides: TGCAGTGCTAGTGGCCCGCGCGGCACCGGGGAGCTGTTTTTT. V and J are TRBV20-1 and TRBJ2-2; D gene unclear. Germline V gene data show CDR1 as DFQATT and CDR2 as SNEGSKA (reference sequence). The CDR3 consists of 14 residues. V was shortened by 3 bases and J by 4 bases, with 12 bases between the two germline ends.

The chain carries TRBV7-2 and TRBJ1-2; D is unclear. CDR3 length equals 14 residues. CDR1 and CDR2 (germline): SGHTA, FQGNSA. V was clipped by 5 bases and J by 2 bases, with 12 bases between them. The CDR3 loop reads CASSALLGNYGYTF. The DNA of the CDR3 is TGTGCCAGCAGCGCCCTACTTGGGAACTATGGCTACACCTTC.

The chain is built from TRBV5-5 and TRBJ1-1; unclear D gene. Germline-derived CDR1 and CDR2 are SGHKS and YYEKEE (reference sequence). Trimming took off 5 bases at V and 1 base at J, with 18 bases between the two ends. CDR3 size: 16 residues. CDR3 in DNA: TGTGCCAGCAGTCTGACCCAGAGACCTGCGAACACTGAAGCTTTCTTT. This sequence encodes CASSLTQRPANTEAFF.

This clonotype has more than one count but fewer than ten. The chain employs TRBV7-2 and TRBJ2-5; 8 nucleotides match TRBD1. V shed 1 base and J 5 bases; nucleotides not matched to a gene: 9. The germline V gene has CDR1 SGHTA and CDR2 FQGNSA. There are 16 residues in the CDR3. In DNA, the CDR3 is TGTGCCAGCAGCTTAGGACGGACAGGGCGGTTTGAGACCCAGTACTTC. Residues: CASSLGRTGRFETQYF.

This clonotype was counted many times. J is TRBJ2-1 and V is TRBV6-6; no reliable D call. The germline gives CDR1 MNHNY, CDR2 SVGAGI (reference sequence). CDR3 length: 15 residues. With 2 bases removed from V and 9 bases from J, the gap between germline ends came to 17 bases. The CDR3 coding sequence is TGTGCCAGCAGTTACGGCGGCCTTCGTGGTGGTGAGCAGTTCTTC. Translation: CASSYGGLRGGEQFF.

V is TRBV25-1 and J is TRBJ2-1; unclear D gene. The CDR3 spans 16 residues. Trimming took 1 base from V and 0 from J, leaving 10 bases between them. Germline-derived CDR1 and CDR2 are MGHDK and SYGVNS. CDR3 sequence (DNA): TGTGCCAGCAGTGAATTAAGCAGGTTCTCCTACAATGAGCAGTTCTTC. Protein sequence: CASSELSRFSYNEQFF.

This sequence joins TRBV20-1 and TRBJ2-1; possibly TRBD1 for D (6 bases). V was clipped by 3 bases and J by 5 bases, with 17 bases between them. The CDR3 length is 15 residues. Germline V gene lookup returns CDR1 DFQATT and CDR2 SNEGSKA (reference sequence). The CDR3 DNA is TGCAGTGCTAGTCACCCAGGGGAAATTAACAATGAGCAGTTCTTC. Its protein product is CSASHPGEINNEQFF.

This clonotype was picked up a small number of times. V and J are TRBV20-1 and TRBJ2-3; 8 positions match TRBD2. The V gene end was trimmed by 1 base and the J gene end by 7 bases; junction bases not matched to a gene: 13. The CDR3 is 16 residues long. CDR1 and CDR2 from the germline V gene are DFQATT and SNEGSKA (reference sequence). The CDR3: CSARAGTRESRHTQYF. CDR3 sequence (DNA): TGCAGTGCTAGAGCCGGGACTAGGGAGAGTAGGCATACGCAGTATTTT.

V and J are TRBV2 and TRBJ2-3, with D possibly being TRBD1 (5 bases). The length of the CDR3 is 14 residues. Germline values: CDR1 SNHLY, CDR2 FYNNEI. Between the trimmed V and J ends, which lost 7 bases and 2 bases, there was a span of 13 bases. CDR3 loop: CASIFGQLTDTQYF. CDR3 DNA sequence: TGTGCCAGCATTTTCGGACAACTCACAGATACGCAGTATTTT.

A few counts support this clonotype. A read error may be the cause here, since a much bigger clone is one base away. The chain is built from TRBV29-1 and TRBJ2-1; the match to TRBD1 covers 7 bases. Germline values: CDR1 SQVTM, CDR2 ANQGSEA. This CDR3 is built from 14 residues. After removal of 6 bases from V and 10 bases from J, the junction contained 15 bases not matched to a gene. The CDR3 loop reads CSVDRHLTGSEQFF. In DNA, the CDR3 is TGCAGCGTGGACCGACACTTGACAGGGTCCGAGCAGTTCTTC.

This clonotype has a single count. A read error may produce the germline difference seen at one junction end. The V call is TRBV12-3 or TRBV12-4, the J call TRBJ2-3, with D hard to call. The CDR3 is 16 amino acids. The CDR3 DNA follows: TGTGCCAGCAGACCGAGGACCGCAGACCGAACAGATGCGCAGTATTTT. Translated, it gives CASRPRTADRTDAQYF.

This clonotype occurred a few times. V gene TRBV9 combines with J gene TRBJ2-1; TRBD1 agrees at 10 bases. CDR1 and CDR2 (germline): SGDLS, YYNGEE. CDR3 length: 17 residues. The V and J ends lost 0 bases and 2 bases, in that order; junction bases with no gene match: 5. The CDR3 nucleotides read TGTGCCAGCAGCGTAGCCCTCGGGACAGGGGCCTACAATGAGCAGTTCTTC. Its protein product is CASSVALGTGAYNEQFF.

This clonotype was seen once. A junction end diverges from the germline sequence, so it may reflect a read error. The chain recombines TRBV12-3 or TRBV12-4 with TRBJ2-3, with D uncertain. CDR3 length: 14 residues. The CDR3 DNA reads TGTGCCAGCAGTTTAGGGCTCGCTCCAGATGCGCAGTATTTT. This translates into CASSLGLAPDAQYF.

This clonotype was counted ten times or more. V gene TRBV10-3 combines with J gene TRBJ2-5; the match to TRBD1 covers 7 bases. From germline, CDR1 is ENHRY and CDR2 SYGVKD. The length of the CDR3 is 14 residues. With V trimmed by 3 bases and J by 3 bases, 4 bases remained unmatched. For the CDR3, the DNA is TGTGCCATCAGTGATCAAGGGGGCGAAGAGACCCAGTACTTC. It yields the protein CAISDQGGEETQYF.

The chain links TRBV29-1 to TRBJ1-1, with 7 bases matching TRBD1. The CDR3 has 11 amino acids. Germline assignment: CDR1 SQVTM and CDR2 ANQGSEA. Trimming at V came to 7 bases and at J to 4 bases, leaving 3 bases not matched to a gene. The CDR3 region is CSGGQSTEAFF. The CDR3 DNA is TGCAGCGGGGGACAGTCCACTGAAGCTTTCTTT.

In its sample, this clonotype was seen many times. The chain employs TRBV7-2 and TRBJ2-5; the D gene is possibly TRBD2 (6 bases). CDR1 is SGHTA and CDR2 is FQGNSA in the germline V gene. This CDR3 contains 14 residues. V was pared by 3 bases and J by 4 bases, with 12 bases between. The CDR3 protein is CASSLAGSGETQYF. The CDR3 region has the DNA TGTGCCAGCAGCTTGGCGGGGTCGGGAGAGACCCAGTACTTC.

J is TRBJ2-4 and V is TRBV10-2; either TRBD1 or TRBD2 may supply D (7 bases each). The J call could be wrong; TRBJ2-5 is a better fit for the DNA end. The V gene's germline CDR1 is WSHSY and CDR2 SAAADI. The CDR3 has 16 residues. CDR3 bases: TGCGCCAGCAGTGCAGGGGGGGCCGGGGAGCAAGAGACCCAGTACTTC. Translation: CASSAGGAGEQETQYF.

This clonotype appeared many times. The chain links TRBV7-7 to TRBJ2-5, with D unresolved. The CDR3 has 13 residues. The germline CDR1 and CDR2 sequences are SSHAT and FNYEAQ (reference sequence). Trimming took off 0 bases at V and 4 bases at J, with 6 bases between the two ends. The CDR3 reads CASSLAQRETQYF. The CDR3 DNA sequence: TGTGCCAGCAGCTTAGCACAGAGAGAGACCCAGTACTTC.

This clonotype came up many times. V and J are TRBV12-3 or TRBV12-4 and TRBJ2-1; TRBD2 is a possible D gene (6 bases). The CDR3 runs 12 residues. V was clipped by 5 bases and J by 9 bases, with 11 bases between them. This chain's CDR3 is CASSPNGGEQFF. The CDR3 region has the DNA TGTGCCAGCAGTCCCAACGGGGGTGAGCAGTTCTTC.

V and J are TRBV3-1 and TRBJ2-2; 11 positions match TRBD2. The V gene's germline CDR1 is LGHDT and CDR2 YNNKEL (reference sequence). V lost 1 base and J lost 3; bases outside the gene matches: 4. The CDR3 is made up of 17 amino acids. This CDR3 is CASSQVAGGPDTGELFF. CDR3 nucleotide sequence: TGTGCCAGCAGCCAAGTAGCGGGAGGGCCGGACACCGGGGAGCTGTTTTTT.

This clonotype was observed at least ten times. The chain employs TRBV28 and TRBJ2-1; D is unresolved. Per the germline V gene, CDR1 is MDHEN and CDR2 is SYDVKM. The V gene lost 0 bases and the J gene lost 7 bases, with 10 bases spanning the gap. The CDR3 covers 14 residues. CDR3 sequence reads: CASSLWTDINEQFF. Written as DNA, the CDR3 is TGTGCCAGCAGTTTATGGACTGACATTAATGAGCAGTTCTTC.

The gene calls are TRBV10-3 and TRBJ2-3; D is uncertain. Germline CDR1 and CDR2: ENHRY and SYGVKD. The CDR3 loop spans 13 amino acids. V was trimmed by 7 bases and J by 0 bases, leaving 8 bases between them. The CDR3 reads CAINSGSTDTQYF. CDR3 in DNA: TGTGCCATCAATTCAGGCAGCACAGATACGCAGTATTTT.

The table lists this clonotype with many counts. The rearrangement uses TRBV5-1 and TRBJ2-7, with D maybe TRBD2 (5 bases). Per germline, CDR1 SGHRS and CDR2 YFSETQ. The CDR3 contains 13 residues. V lost 2 bases and J lost 3, with 9 bases in between. CDR3 sequence reads: CASSFGVLYEQYF. For the CDR3, the DNA is TGCGCCAGCAGCTTCGGGGTCCTCTACGAGCAGTACTTC.

The chain combines TRBV2 with TRBJ2-1, with 9 bases lining up with TRBD2. This CDR3 region has 15 residues. V trimming: 5 bases; J trimming: 7 bases; junction bases outside the gene matches: 9. The germline CDR1 and CDR2 sequences are SNHLY and FYNNEI. In DNA form, the CDR3 reads TGTGCCAGCAGTCGGCGGGAGGGCCTAGGGAATGAGCAGTTCTTC. Its protein product is CASSRREGLGNEQFF.

The chain joins TRBV24-1 to TRBJ2-3; 8 bases align to TRBD2. Trimming cost V 3 bases and J 6 bases; bases outside gene matches: 7. The V gene's germline CDR1 is KGHDR and CDR2 SFDVKD. This CDR3 region has 15 residues. For the CDR3, the DNA is TGTGCCACCAGTGATACTGCGGGGGGCCCGGATACGCAGTATTTT. Amino acid sequence: CATSDTAGGPDTQYF.

The rearrangement links TRBV20-1 to TRBJ1-2; TRBD1 is a possible D gene (6 bases). Trimming removed 1 base at V and 6 bases at J, with 27 bases between. The CDR3 has 18 residues. CDR1 is DFQATT, CDR2 SNEGSKA, per germline (reference sequence). The CDR3, as DNA: TGCAGTGCTAGAGGCTTGGGGGCTCTCGACTCAATATCCCATGGCTACACCTTC. Its protein is CSARGLGALDSISHGYTF.